A single sample gave rise to the 22 T cell receptor beta chains below, sequenced in a study of cytomegalovirus exposure and HLA in healthy donors. Primers: 60 Vbeta forward and 13 Jbeta reverse. Clones were sequenced by immunoSEQ multiplex PCR, and TCRdb holds only the in-frame ones, with some missing. The sample holds 160,000 or so clones, roughly 76% seen once. What was sequenced was PBMCs. The receptors were gathered from a woman aged 18-29 years in good health and CMV-seropositive.

The rearrangement uses TRBV10-1 and TRBJ2-4, with D possibly being TRBD1 (5 bases). V was cut by 6 bases and J by 0 bases, with 15 bases left in between. Per the germline V gene, CDR1 is WNHNN and CDR2 is SYGVQD (reference sequence). The CDR3 is made up of 16 amino acids. CDR3 region: CASRATDGAAKNIQYF. The CDR3 nucleotides read TGCGCCAGCAGGGCGACGGATGGGGCAGCCAAAAACATTCAGTACTTC.

The rearrangement uses TRBV4-1 and TRBJ2-3; 9 bases map to TRBD2. The CDR3 spans 19 residues. Germline CDR1 MGHRA, CDR2 YSYEKL. Germline trimming cut 7 bases from V and 3 bases from J; bases unmatched to any gene: 20. The CDR3 here is CASTRGPAGGPVMTDTQYF. DNA for the CDR3: TGCGCCAGCACACGAGGACCGGCGGGGGGGCCAGTTATGACAGATACGCAGTATTTT.

DNA of the CDR3: TGTGCCAGCAGCCCTACAGCTAACTATGGCTACACCTTC. Protein sequence: CASSPTANYGYTF. The chain uses TRBV6-5 and TRBJ1-2, with D unclear. The CDR3 extends over 13 amino acids. Trimming stripped 6 bases from V and 0 bases from J, with 8 bases between. Looked up from germline, CDR1 is MNHEY and CDR2 is SVGAGI.

The chain links TRBV5-4 to TRBJ2-3; 8 positions agree with TRBD1. The CDR3 runs 15 residues. Germline V gene data show CDR1 as SGHNT and CDR2 as YYREEE (reference sequence). The junction had 4 bases not matched to a gene; V was cut back by 2 bases and J by 2 bases. This CDR3 reads CASSLWTGITDTQYF. The CDR3 region has the DNA TGTGCCAGCAGCTTATGGACAGGGATCACAGATACGCAGTATTTT.

The rearrangement joins TRBV5-1 to TRBJ2-3; 8 bases align to TRBD2. The CDR3 runs to 16 residues. The ends lost 0 bases at V and 5 bases at J; junction bases unmatched: 8. Germline V gives CDR1 SGHRS, CDR2 YFSETQ. CDR3 amino acids: CASSLDWGLVGDTQYF. The CDR3 DNA follows: TGCGCCAGCAGCTTGGATTGGGGACTAGTGGGAGATACGCAGTATTTT.

This clone has only one observation. V and J are TRBV19 and TRBJ1-5, with D hard to call. This CDR3 contains 12 residues. V was pared by 5 bases and J by 1 base, with 3 bases between. Per the germline V gene, CDR1 is LNHDA and CDR2 is SQIVND (reference sequence). The CDR3 loop reads CASSLSNQPQHF. CDR3 nucleotide sequence: TGTGCCAGTAGTCTGAGCAATCAGCCCCAGCATTTT.

The CDR3, as DNA: TGTGCCAGCAGCCAAGCGGGGGATACGCAGTATTTT. This encodes CASSQAGDTQYF. The chain is built from TRBV4-2 and TRBJ2-3; tentative D call: TRBD2 (5 bases). V lost 1 base to trimming and J lost 6 bases, with 5 bases between them. This CDR3 spans 12 amino acids. In germline, CDR1 is LGHNA, CDR2 YNFKEQ.

The chain carries TRBV19 and TRBJ2-2; D may be TRBD1 (6 bases). Germline CDR1 and CDR2: LNHDA and SQIVND (reference sequence). Trimming took 7 bases from V and 1 from J, leaving 13 bases between them. The CDR3 spans 15 residues. The CDR3 loop is CASTAGTLNTGELFF. The CDR3 nucleotides read TGTGCCAGTACCGCCGGGACACTGAACACCGGGGAGCTGTTTTTT.

The genes are TRBV7-6 and TRBJ1-4; D uncertain. Germline V CDR1 and CDR2: SGHVS, FNYEAQ. The CDR3 is 16 amino acids. The ends were cut back, 0 bases at V and 7 bases at J, with 15 bases in the middle. The CDR3 DNA reads as TGTGCCAGCAGCTTAGCGCTCTCGGACTTAGGTGAAAAACTGTTTTTT. It is translated as CASSLALSDLGEKLFF.

With respect to this clone: The junction departs from germline at one end; a sequencing error may be responsible. The chain is built from TRBV7-9 and TRBJ1-1; possibly TRBD1 for D (6 bases). The germline CDR1 and CDR2 sequences are SEHNR and FQNEAQ (reference sequence). The CDR3 has 15 amino acids. CDR3 loop: CSSSLARGGNTEAFF. CDR3 nucleotide sequence: TGTTCCAGCAGCCTAGCGAGAGGGGGGAACACTGAAGCTTTCTTT.

J is TRBJ1-2 and V is TRBV29-1; D is unresolved. Germline CDR1 reads SQVTM; CDR2 reads ANQGSEA. The CDR3 sequence is 12 residues long. Trimming cost V 3 bases and J 8 bases, with 13 bases left between them. As DNA, the CDR3 is TGCAGCGTTGAGTATAGAGCGAGGGGCTACACCTTC. Residues: CSVEYRARGYTF. Looking up the rest from reference TRBV29-1 and TRBJ1-2 gives the full variable domain: SAVISQKPSRDICQRGTSLTIQCQVDSQVTMMFWYRQQPGQSLTLIATANQGSEATYESGFVIDKFPISRPNLTFSTLTVSNMSPEDSSIYLCSVEYRARGYTFGSGTRLTVV.

This clone was observed a handful of times. The chain uses TRBV4-2 and TRBJ2-3; 8 bases map to TRBD2. The germline V gene encodes CDR1 LGHNA and CDR2 YNFKEQ. V dropped 4 bases and J dropped 1; count of bases not matched to a gene: 4. The CDR3 is made up of 15 amino acids. The CDR3 sequence: CASSPPGGGTDTQYF. The CDR3 DNA sequence: TGTGCCAGCAGCCCTCCGGGAGGGGGCACAGATACGCAGTATTTT.

CDR3 sequence reads: CASSLDRDEQYF. CDR3 sequence (DNA): TGCGCCAGCAGTTTGGACAGGGACGAGCAGTACTTC. This chain uses TRBV4-1 with TRBJ2-7; TRBD1 matches 8 bases. This CDR3 has 12 amino acids. V gave up 6 bases and J gave up 5 bases; unmatched junction bases: 3. Germline CDR1 reads MGHRA; CDR2 reads YSYEKL.

V is TRBV5-1 and J is TRBJ1-1; the match to TRBD1 covers 11 bases. The V gene's germline CDR1 is SGHRS and CDR2 YFSETQ. The V segment lost 4 bases and the J segment 3 bases; nucleotides outside the gene matches: 8. This CDR3 is built from 16 residues. The CDR3 bases are TGCGCCAGCAGCGCCCGGGACAGGGGGATGGACACTGAAGCTTTCTTT. Translating gives CASSARDRGMDTEAFF.

The rearrangement uses TRBV5-8 and TRBJ1-6, with unresolved D. The V gene's germline CDR1 is SGHTS and CDR2 YDEGEE. V was clipped by 4 bases and J by 7 bases, with 15 bases between them. The CDR3 has 15 amino acids. The CDR3 DNA reads TGTGCCAGCAGCCGGAGGAGGCTGGTGAATTCACCCCTCCACTTT. Translation: CASSRRRLVNSPLHF.

This clone was counted only a few times. This sequence joins TRBV5-5 and TRBJ2-2; 7 nucleotides match TRBD1. CDR3 length: 15 residues. Germline V gene lookup returns CDR1 SGHKS and CDR2 YYEKEE (reference sequence). The J segment lost 1 base and the V segment lost 5 bases, leaving 5 bases of the junction unmatched. The CDR3 region is CASRSDRVNTGELFF. CDR3 sequence (DNA): TGTGCCAGCAGATCCGACAGGGTGAACACCGGGGAGCTGTTTTTT. Using reference TRBV5-5 and TRBJ2-2 for the parts outside the CDR3, the full variable domain is DAGVTQSPTHLIKTRGQQVTLRCSPISGHKSVSWYQQVLGQGPQFIFQYYEKEERGRGNFPDRFSARQFPNYSSELNVNALLLGDSALYLCASRSDRVNTGELFFGEGSRLTVL.

The rearrangement uses TRBV7-2 and TRBJ1-1; D is undetermined. V was clipped by 5 bases and J by 7 bases, with 11 bases between them. The CDR3 length is 12 residues. Germline V lookup: CDR1 SGHTA, CDR2 FQGNSA. The CDR3 nucleotides are TGTGCCAGCAGCCCTGACTGGGTTGAAGCTTTCTTT. Its translation is CASSPDWVEAFF.

This clone appeared once. V gene TRBV6-6 combines with J gene TRBJ2-7; 8 nucleotides align to TRBD1. Germline values: CDR1 MNHNY, CDR2 SVGAGI (reference sequence). The V and J ends lost 5 bases and 0 bases, in that order; junction bases with no gene match: 6. This CDR3 is built from 15 residues. CDR3 residues: CASSLSGTGSYEQYF. The CDR3 nucleotides read TGTGCCAGCAGTCTGTCGGGGACAGGCTCCTACGAGCAGTACTTC.

Only a few counts were recorded for this clone. This chain links TRBV5-6 with TRBJ2-2, with 7 bases matching TRBD2. V lost 0 bases to trimming and J lost 2 bases; unmatched junction nucleotides: 4. Germline lookup yields CDR1 SGHDT and CDR2 YYEEEE. CDR3 length equals 16 residues. In DNA form, the CDR3 reads TGTGCCAGCAGCTTGGCCCTAGCGGCAAACACCGGGGAGCTGTTTTTT. Protein: CASSLALAANTGELFF.

The V gene is TRBV18, the J gene TRBJ1-4, with TRBD1 matching 7 bases. The V gene end was trimmed by 3 bases and the J gene end by 3 bases; junction bases not matched to a gene: 7. The V gene's germline CDR1 is KGHSH and CDR2 LQKENI. The CDR3 has 16 amino acids. CDR3 DNA: TGTGCCAGCTCACCGATGGGACAGAGCTCTAATGAAAAACTGTTTTTT. This encodes CASSPMGQSSNEKLFF.

The rearrangement uses TRBV5-1 and TRBJ1-4; no firm D call. Germline V gives CDR1 SGHRS, CDR2 YFSETQ. Trimming stripped 4 bases from V and 5 bases from J, with 12 bases between. This CDR3 comprises 14 residues. CDR3: CASSLQGRNEKLFF. The CDR3 DNA follows: TGCGCCAGCAGCCTACAAGGGAGGAATGAAAAACTGTTTTTT.

The CDR3 region is CASSLFSGSDTQYF. Here the CDR3 DNA reads TGTGCCAGCAGCTTATTTTCGGGGAGTGATACGCAGTATTTT. The genes are TRBV7-9 and TRBJ2-3; D perhaps matches TRBD2 (5 bases). Germline lookup yields CDR1 SEHNR and CDR2 FQNEAQ (reference sequence). Trimming pared 2 bases from V and 6 bases from J, leaving 12 bases between. This CDR3 has 14 amino acids.